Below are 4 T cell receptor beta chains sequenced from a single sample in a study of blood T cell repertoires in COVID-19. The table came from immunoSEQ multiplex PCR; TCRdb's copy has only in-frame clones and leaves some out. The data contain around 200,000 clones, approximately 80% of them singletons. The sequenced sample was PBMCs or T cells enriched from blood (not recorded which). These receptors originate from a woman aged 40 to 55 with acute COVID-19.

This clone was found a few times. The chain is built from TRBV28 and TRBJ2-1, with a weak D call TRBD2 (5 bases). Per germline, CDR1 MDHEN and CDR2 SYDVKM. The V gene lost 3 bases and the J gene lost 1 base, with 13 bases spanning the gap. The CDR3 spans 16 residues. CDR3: CASSFSAGGSYNEQFF. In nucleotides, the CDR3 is TGTGCCAGCAGTTTCTCTGCGGGTGGGTCCTACAATGAGCAGTTCTTC.

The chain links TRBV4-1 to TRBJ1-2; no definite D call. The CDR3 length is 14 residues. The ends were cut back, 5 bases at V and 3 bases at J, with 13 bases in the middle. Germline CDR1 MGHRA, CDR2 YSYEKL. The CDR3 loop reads CASSSGGRDYGYTF. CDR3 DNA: TGCGCCAGCAGCTCGGGAGGGAGGGACTATGGCTACACCTTC.

The CDR3 loop is CASSYSQSQNGNTIYF. The DNA for the CDR3 is TGTGCCAGCAGTTACTCCCAGTCGCAGAATGGAAACACCATATATTTT. This chain connects TRBV6-5 to TRBJ1-3; D not resolved. The CDR3 length is 16 residues. Deletions cut 0 bases from V and 3 bases from J, with 12 bases between. Germline V gene data show CDR1 as MNHEY and CDR2 as SVGAGI.

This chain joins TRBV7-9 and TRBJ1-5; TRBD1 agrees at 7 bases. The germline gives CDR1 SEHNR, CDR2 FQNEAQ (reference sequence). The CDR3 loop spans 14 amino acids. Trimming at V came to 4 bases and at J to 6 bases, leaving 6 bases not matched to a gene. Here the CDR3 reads CASSSSGGGQPQHF. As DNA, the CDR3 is TGTGCCAGCAGCTCCTCAGGGGGAGGTCAGCCCCAGCATTTT.